The 27 T cell receptor beta chains given below trace back to one sample, sequenced in a study of T cell responses to AZD1222 COVID-19 vaccine. This table comes from immunoSEQ multiplex PCR, and its TCRdb copy is limited to in-frame clones, with some not included. The sample consists of more than 150,000 clones, 80% to 90% of them appearing once. The sample here was peripheral blood, taken on day 0 of AZD1222 vaccination. All receptors come from an adult in good health.

This chain joins TRBV12-3 or TRBV12-4 and TRBJ1-5; D unresolved. Trimming left V 6 bases short and J 4 bases short, with 10 bases between. CDR3 length: 13 residues. The DNA for the CDR3 is TGTGCCAGCAGCTGGAACGGTAATCAGCCCCAGCATTTT. The encoded protein is CASSWNGNQPQHF.

This chain links TRBV5-4 with TRBJ1-6; 8 bases align to TRBD1. Germline V lookup: CDR1 SGHNT, CDR2 YYREEE (reference sequence). This CDR3 has 14 amino acids. J gave up 10 bases and V 4 bases, and 7 bases lay outside the gene matches. The chain's CDR3 is CASSHWTGSSPLHF. The CDR3 DNA is TGTGCCAGCAGCCATTGGACAGGGAGCTCACCCCTCCACTTT.

The chain employs TRBV7-9 and TRBJ1-1; D is possibly TRBD1 (5 bases). The CDR3 has 17 amino acids. CDR1 is SEHNR, CDR2 FQNEAQ, per germline (reference sequence). Deletions cut 5 bases from V and 4 bases from J, with 23 bases between. CDR3 amino acids: CASSPSTGLTRATEAFF. The CDR3 region has the DNA TGTGCCAGCAGCCCCTCAACGGGACTAACAAGGGCCACTGAAGCTTTCTTT.

The rearrangement links TRBV20-1 to TRBJ2-5, with D tentatively TRBD2 (5 bases). CDR3 length: 11 amino acids. Trimming left V 5 bases short and J 5 bases short, with 9 bases between. CDR1 is DFQATT, CDR2 SNEGSKA, per germline (reference sequence). DNA for the CDR3: TGCAGTGCTGTGAGAGGGGAGACCCAGTACTTC. It codes for CSAVRGETQYF.

In its sample, this clone was seen once. V gene TRBV10-3 combines with J gene TRBJ1-2; possibly TRBD1 for D (5 bases). V lost 3 bases and J 0 bases, leaving 8 bases between the germline ends. This CDR3 has 14 residues. CDR1 and CDR2 (germline): ENHRY, SYGVKD. Here the CDR3 reads CAISDTTANYGYTF. CDR3 sequence (DNA): TGTGCCATCAGTGACACGACAGCTAACTATGGCTACACCTTC.

The V and J genes are TRBV28 and TRBJ1-1, with TRBD1 matching over 7 bases. The CDR3 is 12 residues long. From germline, CDR1 is MDHEN and CDR2 SYDVKM. J lost 11 bases, V lost 4 bases, and 7 bases had no gene match. The CDR3 DNA follows: TGTGCCAGCAGTTCCGACAGGGCGGTGGCTTTCTTT. It encodes CASSSDRAVAFF.

The chain employs TRBV19 and TRBJ2-5; possibly TRBD1 for D (6 bases). This CDR3 spans 13 amino acids. Trimming pared 2 bases from V and 5 bases from J, leaving 9 bases between. Germline lookup yields CDR1 LNHDA and CDR2 SQIVND (reference sequence). CDR3 nucleotide sequence: TGTGCCAGTAGTATAACAGGGCCGGAGACCCAGTACTTC. This translates into CASSITGPETQYF.

The J gene is TRBJ2-7, the V gene TRBV7-8; 10 bases match TRBD2. CDR3 length: 14 residues. Germline V gene data show CDR1 as SGHVS and CDR2 as FQNEAQ. V was pared by 4 bases and J by 4 bases, with 4 bases of the junction left unmatched. CDR3 sequence: CASSSGTSAYEQYF. The CDR3 region has the DNA TGTGCCAGCAGCTCCGGGACTAGCGCTTACGAGCAGTACTTC.

This sequence joins TRBV28 and TRBJ2-1; 12 bases agree with TRBD2. With 4 bases clipped from V and 2 bases from J, the junction kept 9 bases outside the gene matches. In germline, CDR1 is MDHEN, CDR2 SYDVKM. This CDR3 has 18 amino acids. In nucleotides, the CDR3 is TGTGCCAGCAGTTCATTGAGGGCTAGCGGGGGGGCCTACAATGAGCAGTTCTTC. Residues: CASSSLRASGGAYNEQFF.

The CDR3 nucleotides read TGCGCCAGCAGCTCTCCCAGGGTGAACAATCAGCCCCAGCATTTT. It codes for CASSSPRVNNQPQHF. The chain carries TRBV5-1 and TRBJ1-5; possible D gene TRBD1, 5 bases. Trimming took 3 bases from V and 3 from J, leaving 13 bases between them. Germline loops: CDR1 SGHRS, CDR2 YFSETQ. The CDR3 extends over 15 amino acids.

The gene calls are TRBV5-1 and TRBJ2-1; unclear D gene. Trimming cost V 4 bases and J 6 bases, with 14 bases left between them. Germline V gives CDR1 SGHRS, CDR2 YFSETQ. There are 14 residues in the CDR3. The CDR3 region is CASSPGGVSNEQFF. Written as DNA, the CDR3 is TGCGCCAGCAGCCCGGGTGGGGTGAGCAATGAGCAGTTCTTC.

Concerning this clone: Other DNA sequences in the same sample also yield this CDR3. The chain uses TRBV10-3 and TRBJ1-3; D is ambiguous. V lost 0 bases to trimming and J lost 1 base, with 7 bases between them. The CDR3 is 15 amino acids. Germline V gene lookup returns CDR1 ENHRY and CDR2 SYGVKD. In DNA form, the CDR3 reads TGTGCCATCAGTGAGTCGCGTGGATCTGGAAACACCATATATTTT. Protein product: CAISESRGSGNTIYF.

The V gene is TRBV30, the J gene TRBJ1-6, with a tentative D call TRBD1 (5 bases). The CDR3 contains 14 residues. Germline CDR1 reads GTSNPN; CDR2 reads SVGIG (reference sequence). The V end was cut by 4 bases, the J end by 6 bases, with 13 bases between. The CDR3 is CAWTPGTANSPLHF. CDR3 in DNA: TGTGCCTGGACTCCGGGGACGGCTAATTCACCCCTCCACTTT.

This clone was seen just once. The rearrangement links TRBV30 to TRBJ1-5; D may be TRBD1 (5 bases). The germline CDR1 and CDR2 sequences are GTSNPN and SVGIG (reference sequence). The CDR3 extends over 10 amino acids. V lost 5 bases and J lost 6, with 5 bases in between. The CDR3 DNA follows: TGTGCCTGGGGGGGTCAGCCCCAGCATTTT. Its translation: CAWGGQPQHF.

CDR3 bases: TGCGCCAGCAGCTTTGACCGGTACACTGAAGCTTTCTTT. Its protein product is CASSFDRYTEAFF. This rearrangement joins TRBV5-1 to TRBJ1-1; D unresolved. V lost 2 bases and J 3 bases, leaving 8 bases between the germline ends. This CDR3 contains 13 residues. Germline CDR1 SGHRS, CDR2 YFSETQ.

The V gene is TRBV7-9, the J gene TRBJ1-1, with 7 nucleotides matching TRBD1. CDR3 length: 18 residues. With 6 bases clipped from V and 0 bases from J, the junction kept 16 bases outside the gene matches. Germline values: CDR1 SEHNR, CDR2 FQNEAQ (reference sequence). The DNA of the CDR3 is TGTGCCAGCAGGTTTTGGGGGAGACAGGGAGGTTTGAACACTGAAGCTTTCTTT. It yields the protein CASRFWGRQGGLNTEAFF.

This sequence joins TRBV7-9 and TRBJ2-3; 8 bases are shared with TRBD2. CDR1 and CDR2 (germline): SEHNR, FQNEAQ (reference sequence). The J segment lost 1 base and the V segment lost 5 bases, leaving 5 bases of the junction unmatched. CDR3 length equals 15 residues. CDR3 sequence reads: CASSPGLVRTDTQYF. For the CDR3, the DNA is TGTGCCAGCAGCCCGGGACTAGTCCGCACAGATACGCAGTATTTT.

The chain is built from TRBV28 and TRBJ1-5; D gene uncertain. V lost 3 bases to trimming and J lost 4 bases, with 10 bases between them. The germline gives CDR1 MDHEN, CDR2 SYDVKM. This CDR3 contains 14 residues. DNA of the CDR3: TGTGCCAGCAGTTTTAGTGGCAAGAATCAGCCCCAGCATTTT. This sequence encodes CASSFSGKNQPQHF. The whole variable domain, filled in from reference TRBV28 and TRBJ1-5, reads DVKVTQSSRYLVKRTGEKVFLECVQDMDHENMFWYRQDPGLGLRLIYFSYDVKMKEKGDIPEGYSVSREKKERFSLILESASTNQTSMYLCASSFSGKNQPQHFGDGTRLSIL.

The CDR3 region is CASKLRTGGVGAAEAFF. CDR3 bases: TGTGCCAGCAAGCTTAGGACAGGGGGTGTAGGAGCGGCTGAAGCTTTCTTT. This chain links TRBV2 with TRBJ1-1; 10 nucleotides match TRBD1. Trimming cost V 7 bases and J 6 bases; bases outside gene matches: 17. The germline V gene has CDR1 SNHLY and CDR2 FYNNEI. This CDR3 is 17 amino acids long.

This chain joins TRBV19 and TRBJ1-2; unclear D gene. CDR3 size: 13 residues. The germline gives CDR1 LNHDA, CDR2 SQIVND (reference sequence). V lost 3 bases and J 6 bases, leaving 11 bases between the germline ends. CDR3 sequence (DNA): TGTGCCAGTAGTATGACTGACCTCAATGGCTACACCTTC. This encodes CASSMTDLNGYTF.

The chain has TRBV5-5 and TRBJ2-1; the D call may be TRBD1 or TRBD2 (5 bases each). Trimming took 6 bases from V and 8 from J, leaving 12 bases between them. Germline assignment: CDR1 SGHKS and CDR2 YYEKEE (reference sequence). CDR3 length: 12 amino acids. In nucleotides, the CDR3 is TGTGCCAGCATCCGAGGGGTAGATGAGCAGTTCTTC. This sequence encodes CASIRGVDEQFF.

V gene TRBV24-1 combines with J gene TRBJ1-2, with D possibly TRBD1 on 5 matching bases. The germline gives CDR1 KGHDR, CDR2 SFDVKD. V lost 4 bases and J lost 8, with 16 bases in between. The CDR3 loop spans 14 amino acids. CDR3 coding DNA: TGTGCCACCAGTGACCGGGACGAAGGGTGGGGCTACACCTTC. Amino acids: CATSDRDEGWGYTF.

The rearrangement uses TRBV7-9 and TRBJ2-3, with D tentatively TRBD1 (6 bases). CDR1 and CDR2 from the germline V gene are SEHNR and FQNEAQ (reference sequence). Trimming removed 5 bases at V and 2 bases at J, with 8 bases between. This CDR3 region has 13 residues. The CDR3 DNA reads as TGTGCCAGCAGCACAGGGCTCACAGATACGCAGTATTTT. The encoded protein is CASSTGLTDTQYF.

V usage is TRBV4-1 and J usage is TRBJ2-7, with D possibly matching TRBD2 (5 bases). Germline V gene lookup returns CDR1 MGHRA and CDR2 YSYEKL. With 1 base removed from V and 3 bases from J, the gap between germline ends came to 7 bases. The CDR3 runs to 13 residues. DNA for the CDR3: TGCGCCAGCAGCCAAGGGACTTTCTACGAGCAGTACTTC. This encodes CASSQGTFYEQYF.

This sequence joins TRBV4-2 and TRBJ2-5, with 10 positions matching TRBD2. This CDR3 region has 16 residues. The germline V gene encodes CDR1 LGHNA and CDR2 YNFKEQ. V lost 4 bases to trimming and J lost 3 bases; unmatched junction nucleotides: 8. In DNA form, the CDR3 reads TGTGCCAGCAGCCCTGAAGCGGGAGGGTCGAAAGAGACCCAGTACTTC. Protein product: CASSPEAGGSKETQYF.

The V call is TRBV5-1, the J call TRBJ2-5; perhaps TRBD1 as D (7 bases). V gave up 0 bases and J gave up 2 bases, with 11 bases separating them. The CDR3 runs 15 residues. The V gene's germline CDR1 is SGHRS and CDR2 YFSETQ. The CDR3 bases are TGCGCCAGCAGCTTGGCGCAGGGGGGACAAGAGACCCAGTACTTC. Translation gives CASSLAQGGQETQYF.

The chain couples TRBV12-3 or TRBV12-4 to TRBJ2-7; 9 bases map to TRBD1. The CDR3 covers 13 residues. Trimming cost V 4 bases and J 5 bases; bases outside gene matches: 3. The CDR3 is CASSWDRVNEQYF. The CDR3 DNA is TGTGCCAGCAGTTGGGACAGGGTTAACGAGCAGTACTTC.